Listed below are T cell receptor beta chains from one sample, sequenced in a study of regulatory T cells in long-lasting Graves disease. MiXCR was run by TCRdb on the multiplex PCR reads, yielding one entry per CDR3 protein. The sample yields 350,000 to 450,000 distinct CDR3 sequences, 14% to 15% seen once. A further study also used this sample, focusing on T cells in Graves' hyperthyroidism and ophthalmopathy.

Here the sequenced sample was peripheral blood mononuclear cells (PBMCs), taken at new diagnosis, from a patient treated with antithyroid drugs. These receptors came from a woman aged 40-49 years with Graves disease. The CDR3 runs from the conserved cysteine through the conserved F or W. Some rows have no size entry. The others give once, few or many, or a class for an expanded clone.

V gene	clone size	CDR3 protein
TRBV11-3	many	CASSPGGASGRNEQFF
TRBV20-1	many	CSALGGGSTDTQYF
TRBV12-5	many	CASALTDTQYF
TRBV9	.	CASSVGGDTGELFF
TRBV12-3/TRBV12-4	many	CASSLRGSEQYF
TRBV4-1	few	CASSQDRWSGEKLFF
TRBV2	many	CASSAGTDTQYF
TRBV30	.	CAWSVRIVGGIGGEQFF
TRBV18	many	CASSPSLAGDKSEQFF
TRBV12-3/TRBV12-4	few	CASSLGSRGSYEQYF
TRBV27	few	CASRLGHFGEQFF
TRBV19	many	CASTTGGGGTSYNEQFF
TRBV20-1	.	CSAIDRGSGNTIYF
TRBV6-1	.	CASSPSRGLYF
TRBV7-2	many	CASSFFGLDTDTQYF
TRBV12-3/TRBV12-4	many	CASSTPSYEQYF
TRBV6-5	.	CASSYMTGYNEQFF
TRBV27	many	CASSSAGEFGAYEQYF
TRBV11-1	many	CASSRDVGSYEQYF
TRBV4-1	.	CASSQVLDGVGYTF
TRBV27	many	CASSFFPRRADNTGELFF
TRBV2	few	CASSPTRGYGTQYF
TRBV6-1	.	CASSRDRAAISSYEQYF
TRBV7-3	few	CASSPALGSQETQYF
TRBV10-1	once	CASSGTLSTDTQYF
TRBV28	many	CASSTPGQGGIETQYF
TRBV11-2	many	CASSPEWGYEQYF
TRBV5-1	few	CASSSTRTSGKEPPPTGELFF
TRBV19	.	CASSRSTGGGYGYTF
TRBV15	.	CATSRRTGEIWTEAFF
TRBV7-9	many	CASTFRHNEQFF
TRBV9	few	CASSASGFSTDTQYF
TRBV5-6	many	CASSKNYGTSGSTDTQYF
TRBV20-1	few	CSARVPSSHEQYF
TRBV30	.	CAWRRERRHEQYF
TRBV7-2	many	CASSLGLAGDGGDTQYF
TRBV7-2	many	CASSLERGDRDRPTNTQYF
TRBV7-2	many	CASSTRSGRVYNEQFF
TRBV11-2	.	CASSFGAGAYYEQYF
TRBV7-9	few	CASSSGVDTDTQYF
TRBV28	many	CASSLGRALSYNEQFF
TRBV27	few	CASQRDYPTGELFF
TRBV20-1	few	CSARDRGDPYEQYF
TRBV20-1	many	CSARDEQRGTDTQYF
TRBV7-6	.	CASSFQTGDGGEQYF
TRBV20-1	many	CSASGTSIPDTQYF
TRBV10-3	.	CAISEGTALNYEQYF